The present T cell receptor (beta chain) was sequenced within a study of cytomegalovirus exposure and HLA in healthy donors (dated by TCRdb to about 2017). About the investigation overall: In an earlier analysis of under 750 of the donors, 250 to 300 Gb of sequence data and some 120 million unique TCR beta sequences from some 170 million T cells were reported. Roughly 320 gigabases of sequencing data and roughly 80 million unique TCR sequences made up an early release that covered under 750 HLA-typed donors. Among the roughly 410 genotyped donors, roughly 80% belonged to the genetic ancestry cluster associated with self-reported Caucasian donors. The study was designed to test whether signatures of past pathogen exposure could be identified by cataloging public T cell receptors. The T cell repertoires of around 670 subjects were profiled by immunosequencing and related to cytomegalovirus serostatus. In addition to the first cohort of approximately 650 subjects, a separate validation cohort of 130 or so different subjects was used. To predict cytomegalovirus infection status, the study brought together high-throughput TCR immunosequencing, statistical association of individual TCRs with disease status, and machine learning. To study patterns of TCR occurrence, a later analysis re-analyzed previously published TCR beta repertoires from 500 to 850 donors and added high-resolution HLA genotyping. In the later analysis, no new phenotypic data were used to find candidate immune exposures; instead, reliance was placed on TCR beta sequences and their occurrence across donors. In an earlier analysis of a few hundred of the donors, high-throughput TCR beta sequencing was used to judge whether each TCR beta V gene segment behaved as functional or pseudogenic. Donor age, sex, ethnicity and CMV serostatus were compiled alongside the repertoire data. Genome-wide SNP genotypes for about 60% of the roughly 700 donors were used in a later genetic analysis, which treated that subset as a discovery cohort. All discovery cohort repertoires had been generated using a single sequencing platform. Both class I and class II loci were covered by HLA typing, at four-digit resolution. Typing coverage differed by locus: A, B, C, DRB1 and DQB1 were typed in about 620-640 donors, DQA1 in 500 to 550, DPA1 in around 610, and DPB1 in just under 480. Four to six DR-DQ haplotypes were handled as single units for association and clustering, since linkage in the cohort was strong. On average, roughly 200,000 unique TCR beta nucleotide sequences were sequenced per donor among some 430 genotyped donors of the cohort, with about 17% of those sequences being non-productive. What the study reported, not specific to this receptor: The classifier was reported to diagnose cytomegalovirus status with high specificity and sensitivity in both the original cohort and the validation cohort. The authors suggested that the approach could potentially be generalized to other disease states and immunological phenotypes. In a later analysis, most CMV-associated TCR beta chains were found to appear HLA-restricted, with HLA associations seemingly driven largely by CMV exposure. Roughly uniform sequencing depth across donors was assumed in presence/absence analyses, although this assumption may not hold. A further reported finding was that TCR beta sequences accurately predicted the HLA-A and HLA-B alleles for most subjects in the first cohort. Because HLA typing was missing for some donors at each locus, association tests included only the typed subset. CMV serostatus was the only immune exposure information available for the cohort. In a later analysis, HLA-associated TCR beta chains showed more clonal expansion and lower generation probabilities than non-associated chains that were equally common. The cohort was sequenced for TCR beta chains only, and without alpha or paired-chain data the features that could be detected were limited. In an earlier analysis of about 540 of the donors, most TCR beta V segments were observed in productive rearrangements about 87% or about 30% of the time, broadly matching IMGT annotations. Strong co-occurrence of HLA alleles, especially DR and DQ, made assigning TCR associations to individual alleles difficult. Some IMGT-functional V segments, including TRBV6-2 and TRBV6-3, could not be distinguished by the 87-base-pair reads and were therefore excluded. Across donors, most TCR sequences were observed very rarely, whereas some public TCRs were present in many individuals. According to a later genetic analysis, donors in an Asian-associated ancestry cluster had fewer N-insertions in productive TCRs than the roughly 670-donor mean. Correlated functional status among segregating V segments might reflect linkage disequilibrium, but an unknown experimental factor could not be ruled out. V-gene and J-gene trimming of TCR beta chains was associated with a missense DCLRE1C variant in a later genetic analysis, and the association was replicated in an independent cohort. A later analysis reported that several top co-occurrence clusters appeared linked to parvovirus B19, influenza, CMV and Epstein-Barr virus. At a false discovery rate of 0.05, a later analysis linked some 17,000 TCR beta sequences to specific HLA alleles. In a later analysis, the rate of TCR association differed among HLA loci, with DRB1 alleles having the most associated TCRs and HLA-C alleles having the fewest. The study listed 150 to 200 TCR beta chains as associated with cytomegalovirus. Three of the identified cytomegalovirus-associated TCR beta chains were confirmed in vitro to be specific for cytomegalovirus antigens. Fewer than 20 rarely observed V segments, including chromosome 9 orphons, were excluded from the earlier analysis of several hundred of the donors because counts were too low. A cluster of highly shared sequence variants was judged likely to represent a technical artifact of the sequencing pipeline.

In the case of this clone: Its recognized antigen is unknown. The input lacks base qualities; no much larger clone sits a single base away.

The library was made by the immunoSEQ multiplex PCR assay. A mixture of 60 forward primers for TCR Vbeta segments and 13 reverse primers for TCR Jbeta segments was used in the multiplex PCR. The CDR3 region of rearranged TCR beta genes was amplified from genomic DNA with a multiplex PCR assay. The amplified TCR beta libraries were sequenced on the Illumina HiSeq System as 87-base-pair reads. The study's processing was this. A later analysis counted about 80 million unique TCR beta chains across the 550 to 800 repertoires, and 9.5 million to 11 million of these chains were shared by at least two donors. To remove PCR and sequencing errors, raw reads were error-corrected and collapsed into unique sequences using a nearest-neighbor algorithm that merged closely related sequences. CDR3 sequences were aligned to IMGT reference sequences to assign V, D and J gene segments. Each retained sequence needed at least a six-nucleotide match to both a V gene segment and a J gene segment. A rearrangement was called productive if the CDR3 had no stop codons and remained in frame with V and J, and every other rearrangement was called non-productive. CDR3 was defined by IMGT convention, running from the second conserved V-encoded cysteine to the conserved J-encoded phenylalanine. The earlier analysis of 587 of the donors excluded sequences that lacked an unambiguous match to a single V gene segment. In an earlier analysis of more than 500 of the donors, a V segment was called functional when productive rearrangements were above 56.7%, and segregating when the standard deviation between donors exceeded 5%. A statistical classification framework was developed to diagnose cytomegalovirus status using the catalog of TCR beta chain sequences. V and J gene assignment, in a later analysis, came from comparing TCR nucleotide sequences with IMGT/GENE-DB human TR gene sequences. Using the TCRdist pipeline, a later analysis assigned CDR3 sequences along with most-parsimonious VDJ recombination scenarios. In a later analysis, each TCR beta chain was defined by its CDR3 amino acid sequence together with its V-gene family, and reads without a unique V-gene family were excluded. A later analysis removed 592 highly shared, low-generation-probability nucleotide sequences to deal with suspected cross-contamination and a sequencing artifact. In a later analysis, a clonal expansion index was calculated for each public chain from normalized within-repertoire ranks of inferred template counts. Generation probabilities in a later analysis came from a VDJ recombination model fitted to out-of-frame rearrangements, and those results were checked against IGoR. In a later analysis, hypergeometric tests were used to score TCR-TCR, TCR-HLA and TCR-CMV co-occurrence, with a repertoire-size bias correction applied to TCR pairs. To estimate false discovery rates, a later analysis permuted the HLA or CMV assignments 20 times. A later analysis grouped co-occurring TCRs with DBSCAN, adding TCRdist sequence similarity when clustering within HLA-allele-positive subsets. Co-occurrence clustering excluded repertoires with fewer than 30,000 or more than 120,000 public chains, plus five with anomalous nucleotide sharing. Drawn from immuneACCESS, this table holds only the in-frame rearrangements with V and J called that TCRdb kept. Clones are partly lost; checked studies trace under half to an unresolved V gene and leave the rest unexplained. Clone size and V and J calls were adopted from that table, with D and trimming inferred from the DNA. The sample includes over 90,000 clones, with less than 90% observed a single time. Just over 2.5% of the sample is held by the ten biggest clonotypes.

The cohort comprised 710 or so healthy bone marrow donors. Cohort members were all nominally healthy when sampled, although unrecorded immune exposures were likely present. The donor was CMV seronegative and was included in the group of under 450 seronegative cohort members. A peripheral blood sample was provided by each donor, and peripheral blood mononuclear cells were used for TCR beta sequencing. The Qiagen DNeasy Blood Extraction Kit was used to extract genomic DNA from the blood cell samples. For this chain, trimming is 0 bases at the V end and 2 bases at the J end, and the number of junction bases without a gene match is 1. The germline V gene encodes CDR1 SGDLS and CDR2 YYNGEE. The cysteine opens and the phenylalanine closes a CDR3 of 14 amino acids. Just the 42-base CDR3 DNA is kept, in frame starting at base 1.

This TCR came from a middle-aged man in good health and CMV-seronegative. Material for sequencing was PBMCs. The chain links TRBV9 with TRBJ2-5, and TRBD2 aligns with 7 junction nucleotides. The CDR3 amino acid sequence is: CASSVVAGQETQYF. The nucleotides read TGTGCCAGCAGCGTAGTAGCGGGTCAAGAGACCCAGTACTTC.